Shown below are 14 T cell receptor beta chains from a single sample sequenced in a study of blood T cell repertoires in COVID-19. Libraries were prepared by immunoSEQ multiplex PCR; TCRdb keeps only in-frame clonotypes and omits some of them. The table has 400,000 or so clones, 75% to 90% seen once. The sample comprised PBMCs or T cells enriched from blood (not recorded which). These TCRs come from a man aged 30 to 45 who had recovered from COVID-19.

V usage is TRBV28 and J usage is TRBJ2-5; D remains unclear. Germline CDR1 MDHEN, CDR2 SYDVKM. With 4 bases removed from V and 0 bases from J, the gap between germline ends came to 9 bases. This CDR3 contains 14 residues. CDR3 residues: CASSSREYQETQYF. The CDR3 bases are TGTGCCAGCAGTTCACGAGAGTACCAAGAGACCCAGTACTTC.

V is TRBV25-1 and J is TRBJ2-7; D gene uncertain. V lost 3 bases and J lost 1, with 7 bases in between. CDR1 and CDR2 from the germline V gene are MGHDK and SYGVNS. The CDR3 runs to 13 residues. In nucleotides, the CDR3 is TGTGCCAGCAGTGATCTTAATTCCTACGAGCAGTACTTC. As protein: CASSDLNSYEQYF.

CDR3 in DNA: TGTGCCAGTAGTATAGGAGGGTTCAATGAGCAGTTCTTC. Protein sequence: CASSIGGFNEQFF. The rearrangement joins TRBV19 to TRBJ2-1; D possibly corresponds to TRBD2 (5 bases). Trimming left V 1 base short and J 6 bases short, with 7 bases between. This CDR3 has 13 amino acids. Germline loops: CDR1 LNHDA, CDR2 SQIVND (reference sequence).

J is TRBJ1-5 and V is TRBV18, with 8 bases that match TRBD1. Germline values: CDR1 KGHSH, CDR2 LQKENI. This CDR3 has 15 residues. The trim removed 2 bases at V and 6 bases at J, leaving 6 bases unmatched. The CDR3 loop reads CASSPGQGNLQPQHF. The CDR3, as DNA: TGTGCCAGCTCACCAGGACAGGGAAATCTTCAGCCCCAGCATTTT.

Points on this clone: Within the sample, other DNA sequences also encode this same CDR3. V gene TRBV28 combines with J gene TRBJ1-5; D not certain. This CDR3 contains 14 residues. Germline assignment: CDR1 MDHEN and CDR2 SYDVKM. V lost 1 base, J lost 1 base, and 5 bases lay in between. Written as DNA, the CDR3 is TGTGCCAGCAGTTTATCGGTAAGCAATCAGCCCCAGCATTTT. Residues: CASSLSVSNQPQHF.

The rearrangement uses TRBV11-2 and TRBJ2-1, with 11 bases identical to TRBD2. This CDR3 is built from 16 residues. Germline V gene sequence: CDR1 SGHAT, CDR2 FQNNGV. With 5 bases clipped from V and 10 bases from J, the junction kept 13 bases outside the gene matches. The CDR3 DNA is TGTGCCAGCAGCCTTCGCCCCTTAGCGGGAGGGGAAGAGCAGTTCTTC. Translated: CASSLRPLAGGEEQFF.

This sequence joins TRBV13 and TRBJ2-1; D is ambiguous. The V gene's germline CDR1 is PRHDT and CDR2 FYEKMQ (reference sequence). This CDR3 has 18 residues. Trimming stripped 4 bases from V and 2 bases from J, with 21 bases between. CDR3 loop: CASSSRSLSSSPYNEQFF. In DNA form, the CDR3 reads TGTGCCAGCAGCTCCCGATCCTTATCGAGTAGCCCCTACAATGAGCAGTTCTTC.

The V and J genes are TRBV6-1 and TRBJ1-2; D gene unclear. Germline-derived CDR1 and CDR2 are MNHNS and SASEGT. Trimming shortened V by 1 base and J by 5 bases, and 8 bases separated the two germline ends. The CDR3 has 13 amino acids. CDR3 protein: CASSEERRYGYTF. The CDR3 region has the DNA TGTGCCAGCAGTGAAGAACGGAGGTATGGCTACACCTTC.

The chain combines TRBV7-6 with TRBJ2-1; 9 bases align to TRBD2. From germline, CDR1 is SGHVS and CDR2 FNYEAQ. The ends lost 5 bases at V and 12 bases at J; junction bases unmatched: 14. The CDR3 covers 15 residues. The CDR3 protein is CASSPRAGGVGSQFF. The CDR3 nucleotides are TGTGCCAGCAGCCCCAGAGCGGGAGGAGTAGGTTCGCAGTTCTTC.

The V gene is TRBV5-6, the J gene TRBJ2-7; D is unclear. Germline assignment: CDR1 SGHDT and CDR2 YYEEEE. The CDR3 runs 11 residues. V gave up 4 bases and J gave up 4 bases, with 6 bases separating them. The CDR3 nucleotides are TGTGCCAGCAGCCAACAATACGAGCAGTACTTC. Translating gives CASSQQYEQYF.

V and J are TRBV9 and TRBJ2-3; TRBD2 matches at 10 bases. The ends lost 2 bases at V and 0 bases at J; junction bases unmatched: 3. CDR3 length: 16 amino acids. Germline CDR1 is SGDLS and CDR2 is YYNGEE. In DNA form, the CDR3 reads TGTGCCAGCAGCGTCGAACTAGCGGGAAGCACAGATACGCAGTATTTT. This sequence encodes CASSVELAGSTDTQYF.

The V and J genes are TRBV4-1 and TRBJ1-4, with 10 bases identical to TRBD1. Trimming at V came to 5 bases and at J to 2 bases, leaving 5 bases not matched to a gene. The CDR3 loop spans 16 amino acids. Germline CDR1 and CDR2: MGHRA and YSYEKL. This chain's CDR3 is CASSSRTGGTNEKLFF. The DNA of the CDR3 is TGCGCCAGCAGCTCGAGGACAGGGGGGACTAATGAAAAACTGTTTTTT.

V gene TRBV28 combines with J gene TRBJ2-7, with 9 bases that match TRBD1. Trimming took 5 bases from V and 0 from J; bases not matched to a gene: 5. The CDR3 has 15 amino acids. Germline assignment: CDR1 MDHEN and CDR2 SYDVKM. CDR3 residues: CASSPPGQGSYEQYF. The DNA for the CDR3 is TGTGCCAGCAGTCCACCGGGACAGGGCTCCTACGAGCAGTACTTC.

V usage is TRBV9 and J usage is TRBJ2-7; 10 bases align to TRBD1. The J segment lost 3 bases and the V segment lost 3 bases, leaving 6 bases of the junction unmatched. The V gene's germline CDR1 is SGDLS and CDR2 YYNGEE. The CDR3 has 15 residues. This CDR3 reads CASSAGTGVRYEQYF. The CDR3 nucleotides are TGTGCCAGCAGCGCCGGGACAGGGGTCCGCTACGAGCAGTACTTC.